These 20 T cell receptor beta chains originate from one sample sequenced in a study of graft-versus-host responses after intestinal transplantation. These receptors' antigens are unknown. Repertoires were generated with immunoSEQ multiplex PCR, while TCRdb's copy carries only in-frame clones and drops some. Of around 87,000 clones listed, less than 95% are singletons. Sequences were derived from unstimulated CD8+ T cells sorted from spleen or lymph node cells, sampled before transplant. The receptors come from a human donor who was the organ donor for an intestinal transplant.

The rearrangement links TRBV9 to TRBJ2-3, with TRBD2 matching 10 bases. V lost 4 bases to trimming and J lost 5 bases; unmatched junction nucleotides: 10. This CDR3 has 16 amino acids. Germline V gives CDR1 SGDLS, CDR2 YYNGEE. CDR3 DNA sequence: TGTGCCAGCAGCACTCAGCGGGGGGGTCCTTTAGATACGCAGTATTTT. It encodes CASSTQRGGPLDTQYF.

V is TRBV27 and J is TRBJ2-7; TRBD1 aligns across 8 bases. There are 15 residues in the CDR3. V lost 4 bases to trimming and J lost 2 bases; unmatched junction nucleotides: 7. Germline CDR1 and CDR2: MNHEY and SMNVEV (reference sequence). The CDR3 DNA follows: TGTGCCAGCAGTTCCGACAGGGGTACTCCCTACGAGCAGTACTTC. Protein product: CASSSDRGTPYEQYF.

This chain connects TRBV4-1 to TRBJ1-1; the match to TRBD1 covers 7 bases. CDR1 and CDR2 from the germline V gene are MGHRA and YSYEKL. The length of the CDR3 is 12 residues. Losses at the gene ends were 3 bases for V and 11 bases for J; bases not matched to a gene: 6. Written as DNA, the CDR3 is TGCGCCAGCAGCCAGCCCGACAGGGTTGCTTTCTTT. It encodes CASSQPDRVAFF.

The V call is TRBV7-6, the J call TRBJ2-3, with 8 bases fitting TRBD1. CDR3 length: 13 residues. With 2 bases clipped from V and 12 bases from J, the junction kept 7 bases outside the gene matches. Per the germline V gene, CDR1 is SGHVS and CDR2 is FNYEAQ. The CDR3 spells CASSLQGARFQYF. CDR3 nucleotides: TGTGCCAGCAGCTTACAGGGGGCGCGGTTTCAGTATTTT.

V is TRBV27 and J is TRBJ2-2, with a weak D call TRBD2 (6 bases). Trimming removed 5 bases from V and 5 bases from J, with 15 bases in between. The CDR3 is made up of 15 amino acids. Germline V gene sequence: CDR1 MNHEY, CDR2 SMNVEV (reference sequence). CDR3 sequence reads: CASSRTTQRTGELFF. CDR3 bases: TGTGCCAGCAGTCGGACTACCCAGAGAACCGGGGAGCTGTTTTTT.

The chain has TRBV4-1 and TRBJ2-1; 15 nucleotides match TRBD2. V shed 1 base and J 2 bases; nucleotides not matched to a gene: 12. The length of the CDR3 is 21 residues. Germline V gene data show CDR1 as MGHRA and CDR2 as YSYEKL. CDR3 residues: CASSQGVWGLAGGPPYNEQFF. The CDR3 coding sequence is TGCGCCAGCAGCCAAGGTGTATGGGGACTAGCGGGGGGACCCCCCTACAATGAGCAGTTCTTC.

This chain joins TRBV7-9 and TRBJ2-2; D may be TRBD1 (6 bases). This CDR3 spans 16 amino acids. V was cut by 4 bases and J by 7 bases, with 19 bases left in between. CDR1 is SEHNR and CDR2 is FQNEAQ in the germline V gene (reference sequence). CDR3 nucleotides: TGTGCCAGCAGCTCCTTGGGCCCCTCAGGGGACGGGGAGCTGTTTTTT. It encodes CASSSLGPSGDGELFF.

J is TRBJ1-5 and V is TRBV19; D perhaps matches TRBD1 (5 bases). The V gene's germline CDR1 is LNHDA and CDR2 SQIVND (reference sequence). The CDR3 has 16 residues. Trimming removed 4 bases at V and 4 bases at J, with 17 bases between. Here the CDR3 reads CASSKRPVRGNQPQHF. CDR3 sequence (DNA): TGTGCCAGTAGTAAGAGACCCGTTCGGGGGAATCAGCCCCAGCATTTT.

The chain uses TRBV2 and TRBJ2-7; D gene unclear. The V end was cut by 6 bases, the J end by 9 bases, with 12 bases between. The CDR3 extends over 11 amino acids. From germline, CDR1 is SNHLY and CDR2 FYNNEI. Here the CDR3 reads CASRENSWQYF. The CDR3 DNA reads TGTGCCAGCAGGGAAAACAGTTGGCAGTACTTC.

The chain joins TRBV25-1 to TRBJ1-2; tentative D call: TRBD1 (6 bases). Germline V gene sequence: CDR1 MGHDK, CDR2 SYGVNS. V lost 3 bases to trimming and J lost 4 bases, with 15 bases between them. This CDR3 region has 15 residues. CDR3 protein: CASSETRGAGYGYTF. CDR3 DNA: TGTGCCAGCAGTGAGACTCGGGGGGCGGGCTATGGCTACACCTTC.

The DNA of the CDR3 is TGTGCCAGCAGCCCTACTGACAGGGTCTCATCCTACGAGCAGTACTTC. This encodes CASSPTDRVSSYEQYF. V usage is TRBV7-9 and J usage is TRBJ2-7; 7 bases line up with TRBD1. CDR1 SEHNR and CDR2 FQNEAQ come from the germline V gene (reference sequence). This CDR3 contains 16 residues. V dropped 5 bases and J dropped 1; count of bases not matched to a gene: 11.

As regards this clone: The same CDR3 arises from other DNA sequences in this sample as well. The chain carries TRBV7-9 and TRBJ2-5; a possible D gene is TRBD2 (5 bases). The CDR3 has 13 residues. V gave up 1 base and J gave up 2 bases, with 5 bases separating them. Germline CDR1 reads SEHNR; CDR2 reads FQNEAQ (reference sequence). The CDR3 is CASSLGGQETQYF. Here the CDR3 DNA reads TGTGCCAGCAGCTTAGGCGGGCAAGAGACCCAGTACTTC. The full variable domain, its missing parts supplied by reference TRBV7-9 and TRBJ2-5, is DTGVSQNPRHKITKRGQNVTFRCDPISEHNRLYWYRQTLGQGPEFLTYFQNEAQLEKSRLLSDRFSAERPKGSFSTLEIQRTEQGDSAMYLCASSLGGQETQYFGPGTRLLVL.

The chain uses TRBV5-6 and TRBJ2-3, with 9 bases aligning to TRBD2. J gave up 0 bases and V 0 bases, and 2 bases lay outside the gene matches. Germline V lookup: CDR1 SGHDT, CDR2 YYEEEE. There are 16 residues in the CDR3. Written as DNA, the CDR3 is TGTGCCAGCAGCTTGGGTGCGGGGGGGAGCACAGATACGCAGTATTTT. Its protein is CASSLGAGGSTDTQYF.

Here the CDR3 reads CASSVDRGNSGNTIYF. The CDR3, as DNA: TGTGCCAGCAGTGTAGATAGGGGTAACTCTGGAAACACCATATATTTT. This chain joins TRBV2 and TRBJ1-3, with TRBD1 as a possible D gene (5 bases). Trimming pared 4 bases from V and 0 bases from J, leaving 13 bases between. Per germline, CDR1 SNHLY and CDR2 FYNNEI. The CDR3 length is 16 residues.

The chain carries TRBV25-1 and TRBJ2-5, with 9 nucleotides matching TRBD2. Trimming at V came to 9 bases and at J to 9 bases, leaving 8 bases not matched to a gene. The CDR3 covers 12 residues. From germline, CDR1 is MGHDK and CDR2 SYGVNS. CDR3 protein: CASGRGGSAQYF. In DNA, the CDR3 is TGTGCCAGTGGGCGGGGGGGCTCCGCCCAGTACTTC. Combining the CDR3 with reference TRBV25-1 and TRBJ2-5 gives the whole variable domain EADIYQTPRYLVIGTGKKITLECSQTMGHDKMYWYQQDPGMELHLIHYSYGVNSTEKGDLSSESTVSRIRTEHFPLTLESARPSHTSQYLCASGRGGSAQYFGPGTRLLVL.

This clone was counted only a few times. This chain uses TRBV10-3 with TRBJ2-5; perhaps TRBD2 as D (5 bases). The CDR3 totals 14 residues. Trimming left V 11 bases short and J 1 base short, with 17 bases between. CDR1 is ENHRY, CDR2 SYGVKD, per germline. The CDR3 spells CAPPPGETQETQYF. The CDR3, as DNA: TGTGCCCCTCCCCCCGGGGAAACCCAAGAGACCCAGTACTTC.

The chain has TRBV28 and TRBJ2-1; 12 positions agree with TRBD2. Germline V gene data show CDR1 as MDHEN and CDR2 as SYDVKM. The ends lost 8 bases at V and 9 bases at J; junction bases unmatched: 11. This CDR3 region has 15 residues. CDR3 coding DNA: TGTGCCAGCCAACCCCTACTAGCGGGGGGCACTGAGCAGTTCTTC. Its translation is CASQPLLAGGTEQFF. Using reference TRBV28 and TRBJ2-1 for the parts outside the CDR3, the full variable domain is DVKVTQSSRYLVKRTGEKVFLECVQDMDHENMFWYRQDPGLGLRLIYFSYDVKMKEKGDIPEGYSVSREKKERFSLILESASTNQTSMYLCASQPLLAGGTEQFFGPGTRLTVL.

V and J are TRBV27 and TRBJ1-5; no definite D call. Trimming shortened V by 2 bases and J by 0 bases, and 2 bases separated the two germline ends. The CDR3 spans 13 residues. Germline-derived CDR1 and CDR2 are MNHEY and SMNVEV (reference sequence). CDR3 loop: CASSLHSNQPQHF. The CDR3 DNA reads TGTGCCAGCAGTTTACATAGCAATCAGCCCCAGCATTTT.

The chain is built from TRBV13 and TRBJ1-1; 9 bases fit TRBD1. Trimming cost V 9 bases and J 4 bases; bases outside gene matches: 9. The CDR3 spans 14 residues. Germline CDR1 reads PRHDT; CDR2 reads FYEKMQ (reference sequence). CDR3 protein: CASRWGTGITEAFF. CDR3 DNA: TGTGCCAGTCGTTGGGGGACAGGGATCACTGAAGCTTTCTTT.

The J gene is TRBJ2-3, the V gene TRBV9; possibly TRBD1 for D (6 bases). The CDR3 consists of 14 residues. Germline loops: CDR1 SGDLS, CDR2 YYNGEE. Trimming cost V 4 bases and J 2 bases, with 11 bases left between them. The DNA for the CDR3 is TGTGCCAGCAGCAACAGGGAGACCACAGATACGCAGTATTTT. Its translation: CASSNRETTDTQYF.